These 25 T cell receptor beta chains came from one sample sequenced in a study of blood T cell repertoires in COVID-19. Clones were sequenced by immunoSEQ multiplex PCR, and TCRdb holds only the in-frame ones, with some missing. Of over 200,000 clones in the sample, 82% are singletons; the top ten hold 9.5% to 15%. Sequenced material: peripheral blood. Receptors were obtained from a woman aged 40 to 50 with acute or convalescent COVID-19.

The genes are TRBV19 and TRBJ1-3; 7 bases fit TRBD1. Germline-derived CDR1 and CDR2 are LNHDA and SQIVND (reference sequence). Trimming took 5 bases from V and 0 from J; bases not matched to a gene: 4. This CDR3 comprises 15 residues. The CDR3 nucleotides read TGTGCCAGTAGTGTCACAGGGGTCTCTGGAAACACCATATATTTT. Its translation is CASSVTGVSGNTIYF.

This clone was seen a few times. The gene calls are TRBV4-1 and TRBJ1-2, with D maybe TRBD1 (6 bases). There are 17 residues in the CDR3. Germline loops: CDR1 MGHRA, CDR2 YSYEKL. Trimming took 6 bases from V and 6 from J, leaving 26 bases between them. This CDR3 is CASRHKEGVGRANGYTF. The DNA of the CDR3 is TGCGCCAGCAGGCACAAAGAGGGGGTTGGAAGAGCTAATGGCTACACCTTC.

The chain combines TRBV28 with TRBJ2-7; no clear D. CDR3 length: 15 amino acids. V dropped 0 bases and J dropped 1 base, with 10 bases sitting between them. Germline CDR1 and CDR2: MDHEN and SYDVKM. The CDR3 loop is CASSLWADFSYEQYF. CDR3 nucleotide sequence: TGTGCCAGCAGTTTATGGGCCGACTTTTCCTACGAGCAGTACTTC.

The CDR3 protein is CASSPPDLRNEQFF. Here the CDR3 DNA reads TGTGCCAGCAGCCCCCCTGATTTGAGAAATGAGCAGTTCTTC. The V gene is TRBV3-1 (or the pseudogene TRBV3-2), the J gene TRBJ2-1; D is undetermined. The germline gives CDR1 LGHDT, CDR2 YNNKEL (reference sequence). V gave up 4 bases and J gave up 7 bases, with 14 bases separating them. The CDR3 runs 14 residues.

This chain uses TRBV2 with TRBJ1-4, with 7 bases matching TRBD1. The ends lost 4 bases at V and 0 bases at J; junction bases unmatched: 2. Germline V gene lookup returns CDR1 SNHLY and CDR2 FYNNEI. This CDR3 contains 15 residues. CDR3 protein: CASSVGTATNEKLFF. Written as DNA, the CDR3 is TGTGCCAGCAGTGTCGGGACAGCAACTAATGAAAAACTGTTTTTT.

This chain uses TRBV7-2 with TRBJ1-1; D remains ambiguous. The germline CDR1 and CDR2 sequences are SGHTA and FQGNSA. CDR3 size: 11 residues. Between the trimmed V and J ends, which lost 5 bases and 6 bases, there was a span of 7 bases. The CDR3 here is CASSQTPEAFF. In DNA form, the CDR3 reads TGTGCCAGCAGCCAGACACCTGAAGCTTTCTTT.

The J gene is TRBJ1-2, the V gene TRBV15; D perhaps matches TRBD1 (6 bases). Germline CDR1 reads LNHNV; CDR2 reads YYDKDF (reference sequence). Deletions cut 1 base from V and 2 bases from J, with 8 bases between. CDR3 length: 14 amino acids. CDR3 in amino acids: CATSRGTVNYGYTF. The CDR3 region has the DNA TGTGCCACCAGCAGAGGGACAGTCAACTATGGCTACACCTTC.

The chain carries TRBV3-1 (or the pseudogene TRBV3-2) and TRBJ2-3; TRBD2 might be the D (5 bases). CDR1 and CDR2 from the germline V gene are LGHDT and YNNKEL (reference sequence). This CDR3 is built from 16 residues. Trimming shortened V by 0 bases and J by 4 bases, and 14 bases separated the two germline ends. CDR3 nucleotides: TGTGCCAGCAGCCAAGATACCGGACTTTTTTCAGATACGCAGTATTTT. Translating it yields CASSQDTGLFSDTQYF.

The genes are TRBV9 and TRBJ1-1; no definite D call. Germline assignment: CDR1 SGDLS and CDR2 YYNGEE. This CDR3 contains 14 residues. V lost 1 base, J lost 4 bases, and 11 bases lay in between. The CDR3 sequence: CASSVQSPPTEAFF. For the CDR3, the DNA is TGTGCCAGCAGCGTACAATCCCCCCCCACTGAAGCTTTCTTT.

J is TRBJ1-4 and V is TRBV11-2, with D unclear. Trimming pared 5 bases from V and 3 bases from J, leaving 13 bases between. Germline CDR1 and CDR2: SGHAT and FQNNGV. The CDR3 consists of 15 residues. CDR3 in DNA: TGTGCCAGCAGCCCCAGGCGGGTGGCTAATGAAAAACTGTTTTTT. It yields the protein CASSPRRVANEKLFF.

The genes are TRBV20-1 and TRBJ1-1, with unresolved D. V was shortened by 7 bases and J by 1 base, with 7 bases between the two germline ends. The germline V gene has CDR1 DFQATT and CDR2 SNEGSKA (reference sequence). The CDR3 length is 11 residues. The CDR3 DNA follows: TGCAGTGTAAGAGCGAACACTGAAGCTTTCTTT. It encodes CSVRANTEAFF.

The table lists this clone with a few counts. This chain joins TRBV3-1 (or the pseudogene TRBV3-2) and TRBJ1-5; D unresolved. The germline V gene has CDR1 LGHDT and CDR2 YNNKEL (reference sequence). Trimming took off 1 base at V and 1 base at J, with 5 bases between the two ends. The length of the CDR3 is 14 residues. In nucleotides, the CDR3 is TGTGCCAGCAGCCAAGCCGGGAGCAATCAGCCCCAGCATTTT. The encoded protein is CASSQAGSNQPQHF.

The chain has TRBV19 and TRBJ2-7; D possibly corresponds to TRBD1 (6 bases). CDR3 length: 14 residues. With 5 bases removed from V and 4 bases from J, the gap between germline ends came to 15 bases. Per germline, CDR1 LNHDA and CDR2 SQIVND (reference sequence). The CDR3 sequence: CASSGRQASYEQYF. Here the CDR3 DNA reads TGTGCCAGTAGTGGCAGACAGGCGTCTTACGAGCAGTACTTC.

The chain joins TRBV2 to TRBJ1-5; weak D call: TRBD1 (6 bases). The V gene's germline CDR1 is SNHLY and CDR2 FYNNEI. Between the trimmed V and J ends, which lost 0 bases and 3 bases, there was a span of 18 bases. CDR3 size: 18 residues. This chain's CDR3 is CASSEAFTGLKDNQPQHF. As DNA, the CDR3 is TGTGCCAGCAGTGAAGCATTCACAGGGCTTAAGGACAATCAGCCCCAGCATTTT.

The chain recombines TRBV6-2 or TRBV6-3 with TRBJ1-2; D ambiguous. CDR1 and CDR2 (germline): MNHEY, SVGEGT. Trimming pared 6 bases from V and 8 bases from J, leaving 19 bases between. This CDR3 has 14 amino acids. CDR3 sequence reads: CASSRTEVLGGYTF. The CDR3 region has the DNA TGTGCCAGCAGCCGCACTGAGGTCCTAGGAGGCTACACCTTC.

This chain links TRBV5-1 with TRBJ1-5; 7 bases are a match to TRBD1. The germline V gene has CDR1 SGHRS and CDR2 YFSETQ. CDR3 length: 12 residues. With V trimmed by 0 bases and J by 9 bases, 0 bases remained unmatched. The CDR3 nucleotides read TGCGCCAGCAGCTTGGGGACAGGGCCCCAGCATTTT. Protein product: CASSLGTGPQHF.

As DNA, the CDR3 is TGTGCCAGCCGCTCGGGGGACAGGATATATGGCTACACCTTC. Its protein product is CASRSGDRIYGYTF. J is TRBJ1-2 and V is TRBV16; 8 nucleotides line up with TRBD1. The CDR3 consists of 14 residues. Looked up from germline, CDR1 is KGHSY and CDR2 is FQNENV. Trimming at V came to 8 bases and at J to 5 bases, leaving 10 bases not matched to a gene. Full variable domain (outside the CDR3, taken from reference TRBV16 and TRBJ1-2): GEEVAQTPKHLVRGEGQKAKLYCAPIKGHSYVFWYQQVLKNEFKFLISFQNENVFDETGMPKERFSAKCLPNSPCSLEIQATKLEDSAVYFCASRSGDRIYGYTFGSGTRLTVV.

This clone was seen a few times. The chain is built from TRBV5-1 and TRBJ2-7; 8 positions match TRBD2. Germline V lookup: CDR1 SGHRS, CDR2 YFSETQ. This CDR3 has 19 amino acids. Germline trimming cut 0 bases from V and 4 bases from J; bases unmatched to any gene: 18. This chain's CDR3 is CASSLDGGLDSGTWYEQYF. CDR3 DNA sequence: TGCGCCAGCAGCTTGGATGGGGGACTAGATAGCGGAACGTGGTACGAGCAGTACTTC.

This chain links TRBV27 with TRBJ2-2, with 7 bases that match TRBD1. This CDR3 is built from 13 residues. Germline loops: CDR1 MNHEY, CDR2 SMNVEV (reference sequence). The J segment lost 6 bases and the V segment lost 5 bases, leaving 3 bases of the junction unmatched. The CDR3 reads CASSRQGAGELFF. The CDR3 DNA reads as TGTGCCAGCAGTCGCCAGGGGGCCGGGGAGCTGTTTTTT.

Here the CDR3 reads CASSEGNRGSYGYTF. DNA of the CDR3: TGTGCCAGCAGTGAAGGGAACAGGGGATCCTATGGCTACACCTTC. The chain combines TRBV25-1 with TRBJ1-2; 7 bases are a match to TRBD1. Trimming removed 2 bases from V and 4 bases from J; junction bases left unmatched: 7. Germline V gene sequence: CDR1 MGHDK, CDR2 SYGVNS. The CDR3 runs to 15 residues.

This sequence joins TRBV5-1 and TRBJ2-3, with D possibly TRBD1 on 7 matching bases. The CDR3 runs 16 residues. Between the trimmed V and J ends, which lost 0 bases and 1 base, there was a span of 12 bases. CDR1 is SGHRS and CDR2 is YFSETQ in the germline V gene. CDR3 coding DNA: TGCGCCAGCAGCTTGGGCGGGACAGTGGGCACAGATACGCAGTATTTT. Residues: CASSLGGTVGTDTQYF.

The chain uses TRBV3-1 (or the pseudogene TRBV3-2) and TRBJ2-1; TRBD1 is a possible D gene (5 bases). CDR1 and CDR2 from the germline V gene are LGHDT and YNNKEL (reference sequence). This CDR3 region has 15 residues. Trimming removed 2 bases from V and 7 bases from J, with 15 bases in between. Here the CDR3 DNA reads TGTGCCAGCAGCCAACAGGGATTGAAAGGAAATGAGCAGTTCTTC. Translated: CASSQQGLKGNEQFF.

This chain uses TRBV24-1 with TRBJ2-3; 15 bases map to TRBD2. V was pared by 3 bases and J by 6 bases, with 3 bases of the junction left unmatched. CDR3 length equals 16 residues. Germline V gives CDR1 KGHDR, CDR2 SFDVKD. In DNA, the CDR3 is TGTGCCACCAGTGATCCGGGACTAGCGGGAGGTGATACGCAGTATTTT. Protein sequence: CATSDPGLAGGDTQYF.

Here the CDR3 reads CAISARTGESNQPQHF. CDR3 DNA: TGTGCCATCAGTGCCAGGACAGGGGAAAGCAATCAGCCCCAGCATTTT. The gene calls are TRBV10-3 and TRBJ1-5; 9 bases agree with TRBD1. The CDR3 loop spans 16 amino acids. V dropped 4 bases and J dropped 1; count of bases not matched to a gene: 5. CDR1 and CDR2 from the germline V gene are ENHRY and SYGVKD.

This chain joins TRBV27 and TRBJ2-6; D gene unclear. The V end lost 6 bases, the J end lost 3 bases, and 12 bases lay between the germline ends. Germline V lookup: CDR1 MNHEY, CDR2 SMNVEV (reference sequence). This CDR3 spans 15 amino acids. In DNA form, the CDR3 reads TGTGCCAGCAGCGACTTGCCGGTTGGGGCCAACGTCCTGACTTTC. Amino acids: CASSDLPVGANVLTF.